Below are 32 T cell receptor beta chains sequenced from a single sample in a study of cytomegalovirus exposure and HLA in healthy donors. Use of 60 Vbeta and 13 Jbeta primers characterized the PCR. The table came from immunoSEQ multiplex PCR; TCRdb's copy has only in-frame clones and leaves some out. The data contain some 140,000 clones, roughly 85% of them seen just once; the ten biggest clones take up 6.5% to 7%. The sequenced material came from PBMCs. The receptors were gathered from a man between 35 and 55 years old in good health and CMV-seropositive.

This chain connects TRBV28 to TRBJ2-4; 9 nucleotides match TRBD1. The junction had 3 bases not matched to a gene; V was cut back by 2 bases and J by 7 bases. CDR3 size: 14 residues. CDR1 and CDR2 (germline): MDHEN, SYDVKM. The CDR3 protein is CASSLRTGENIQYF. The CDR3 nucleotides are TGTGCCAGCAGTTTACGGACAGGGGAGAACATTCAGTACTTC.

The V and J genes are TRBV7-8 and TRBJ1-2; 8 nucleotides agree with TRBD1. Germline V CDR1 and CDR2: SGHVS, FQNEAQ. The CDR3 has 14 residues. V lost 5 bases to trimming and J lost 4 bases; unmatched junction nucleotides: 6. The CDR3, as DNA: TGTGCCAGCAGCCTCCGGACAGGGCTCTATGGCTACACCTTC. Translated, it gives CASSLRTGLYGYTF. The whole variable domain, remainder taken from reference TRBV7-8 and TRBJ1-2, is GAGVSQSPRYKVAKRGQDVALRCDPISGHVSLFWYQQALGQGPEFLTYFQNEAQLDKSGLPSDRFFAERPEGSVSTLKIQRTQQEDSAVYLCASSLRTGLYGYTFGSGTRLTVV.

This clone was picked up a small number of times. In nucleotides, the CDR3 is TGTGCCAGCAGCCCTAGCAGCTATGGCTACACCTTC. Translated: CASSPSSYGYTF. V is TRBV14 and J is TRBJ1-2; D is undetermined. CDR1 is SGHDN, CDR2 FVKESK, per germline. V was trimmed by 4 bases and J by 4 bases, leaving 7 bases between them. This CDR3 has 12 residues.

This chain links TRBV5-1 with TRBJ2-7; TRBD2 matches 8 bases. Germline trimming cut 4 bases from V and 3 bases from J; bases unmatched to any gene: 6. CDR3 length: 14 residues. Germline V CDR1 and CDR2: SGHRS, YFSETQ. CDR3 sequence: CASSPGLALYEQYF. CDR3 bases: TGCGCCAGCAGCCCCGGACTAGCTCTCTACGAGCAGTACTTC.

This clone was detected only a few times. This rearrangement joins TRBV7-2 to TRBJ2-1; 8 positions match TRBD2. Germline CDR1 SGHTA, CDR2 FQGNSA. The CDR3 is made up of 15 amino acids. V was clipped by 2 bases and J by 7 bases; unmatched bases: 7. CDR3 in amino acids: CASSLRAGEENEQFF. CDR3 nucleotides: TGTGCCAGCAGCTTAAGAGCGGGAGAAGAAAATGAGCAGTTCTTC.

This clone was observed a handful of times. The chain carries TRBV29-1 and TRBJ2-5; TRBD2 is a possible D gene (5 bases). CDR3 length: 13 amino acids. Germline CDR1 is SQVTM and CDR2 is ANQGSEA. V was trimmed by 4 bases and J by 5 bases, leaving 14 bases between them. The CDR3, as DNA: TGCAGCGTTGGGGGAGTGGGCACGGAGACCCAGTACTTC. Amino acid sequence: CSVGGVGTETQYF.

The chain uses TRBV5-4 and TRBJ2-1, with D perhaps matching TRBD2 (6 bases). Looked up from germline, CDR1 is SGHNT and CDR2 is YYREEE (reference sequence). V gave up 3 bases and J gave up 3 bases, with 19 bases separating them. CDR3 size: 17 residues. CDR3 coding DNA: TGTGCCAGCAGCTCTGGCGGGCGGCGGGGAGTCTACAATGAGCAGTTCTTC. Translation: CASSSGGRRGVYNEQFF.

The chain uses TRBV6-6 and TRBJ2-1, with D perhaps TRBD1 (6 bases). CDR3 size: 15 residues. Germline assignment: CDR1 MNHNY and CDR2 SVGAGI (reference sequence). V was cut by 7 bases and J by 1 base, with 14 bases left in between. CDR3 DNA sequence: TGTGCCAGCACCTCGGGCAGGGGATCCTACAATGAGCAGTTCTTC. This codes for CASTSGRGSYNEQFF.

Only a few counts were recorded for this clone. The rearrangement uses TRBV4-2 and TRBJ2-7, with 12 positions matching TRBD1. The CDR3 is made up of 15 amino acids. J lost 7 bases, V lost 3 bases, and 7 bases had no gene match. The germline CDR1 and CDR2 sequences are LGHNA and YNFKEQ. Written as DNA, the CDR3 is TGTGCCAGCAGCCACCGGGGACAGGGGGCGGGTGAGCAGTACTTC. Translation gives CASSHRGQGAGEQYF.

The V gene is TRBV11-2, the J gene TRBJ2-1; D is unclear. This CDR3 contains 11 residues. Germline lookup yields CDR1 SGHAT and CDR2 FQNNGV. The V end lost 5 bases, the J end lost 8 bases, and 7 bases lay between the germline ends. The CDR3 loop is CASSGLDEQFF. For the CDR3, the DNA is TGTGCCAGCAGCGGGCTGGATGAGCAGTTCTTC.

This clone was detected a few times. V usage is TRBV15 and J usage is TRBJ2-7; possible D gene TRBD2, 6 bases. Deletions cut 5 bases from V and 4 bases from J, with 18 bases between. CDR1 LNHNV and CDR2 YYDKDF come from the germline V gene (reference sequence). This CDR3 region has 15 residues. CDR3 DNA sequence: TGTGCCACCAGCCGCGGGCGGGGTTCATATTACGAGCAGTACTTC. It encodes CATSRGRGSYYEQYF.

The chain recombines TRBV18 with TRBJ2-3, with D perhaps TRBD1 (5 bases). The CDR3 runs to 14 residues. Trimming pared 2 bases from V and 2 bases from J, leaving 8 bases between. Germline V gene data show CDR1 as KGHSH and CDR2 as LQKENI. The CDR3 here is CASSPGALTDTQYF. CDR3 DNA sequence: TGTGCCAGCTCACCAGGGGCCCTCACAGATACGCAGTATTTT.

This chain joins TRBV28 and TRBJ1-3; D remains ambiguous. Trimming shortened V by 7 bases and J by 0 bases, and 16 bases separated the two germline ends. This CDR3 is built from 16 residues. Germline CDR1 reads MDHEN; CDR2 reads SYDVKM. CDR3 protein: CASTSARPFSGNTIYF. The CDR3 DNA follows: TGTGCCAGCACCTCGGCCAGGCCTTTCTCTGGAAACACCATATATTTT.

The chain combines TRBV6-5 with TRBJ1-2; weak D call: TRBD1 (5 bases). This CDR3 is built from 13 residues. Germline V gene lookup returns CDR1 MNHEY and CDR2 SVGAGI. The ends were cut back, 6 bases at V and 4 bases at J, with 12 bases in the middle. CDR3 residues: CASRASGGYGYTF. In DNA form, the CDR3 reads TGTGCCAGCAGGGCCTCGGGGGGCTATGGCTACACCTTC.

This clone was counted once. The chain joins TRBV5-4 to TRBJ2-1, with 13 bases identical to TRBD2. CDR3 length: 18 amino acids. From germline, CDR1 is SGHNT and CDR2 YYREEE (reference sequence). With 3 bases clipped from V and 7 bases from J, the junction kept 13 bases outside the gene matches. Here the CDR3 reads CASSSRTWTSGSGNEQFF. The CDR3, as DNA: TGTGCCAGCAGCTCCCGAACTTGGACTAGCGGGAGTGGAAATGAGCAGTTCTTC.

The chain employs TRBV2 and TRBJ1-1, with D perhaps matching TRBD1 (6 bases). Germline CDR1 is SNHLY and CDR2 is FYNNEI. V lost 8 bases and J lost 0, with 10 bases in between. The CDR3 spans 13 residues. The DNA for the CDR3 is TGTGCCAGCGGGGGCAGCCTGAACACTGAAGCTTTCTTT. The encoded protein is CASGGSLNTEAFF.

The V and J genes are TRBV6-1 and TRBJ2-7; tentative D call: TRBD2 (5 bases). V lost 3 bases and J lost 1, with 7 bases in between. Looked up from germline, CDR1 is MNHNS and CDR2 is SASEGT. The CDR3 runs to 13 residues. The CDR3 DNA is TGTGCCAGCAGTGATGGACTGTCCTACGAGCAGTACTTC. It translates to CASSDGLSYEQYF.

This clone was picked up a small number of times. V gene TRBV19 combines with J gene TRBJ1-1, with TRBD1 matching over 8 bases. V shed 6 bases and J 7 bases; nucleotides not matched to a gene: 16. Germline V gives CDR1 LNHDA, CDR2 SQIVND (reference sequence). The CDR3 covers 16 residues. The CDR3 spells CASRFAGGFALIEAFF. The CDR3 region has the DNA TGTGCCAGTAGATTTGCAGGGGGCTTTGCTCTGATTGAAGCTTTCTTT.

The chain recombines TRBV19 with TRBJ1-5; D is ambiguous. Germline CDR1 LNHDA, CDR2 SQIVND (reference sequence). The CDR3 has 17 residues. Trimming left V 0 bases short and J 4 bases short, with 16 bases between. The CDR3 nucleotides read TGTGCCAGTAGTATAGATAGGGCACCCAGAGGGAATCAGCCCCAGCATTTT. Its translation is CASSIDRAPRGNQPQHF.

The rearrangement uses TRBV29-1 and TRBJ2-7; TRBD2 matches 10 bases. The CDR3 extends over 14 amino acids. With V trimmed by 4 bases and J by 5 bases, 8 bases remained unmatched. From germline, CDR1 is SQVTM and CDR2 ANQGSEA. CDR3 residues: CSVVASGRAHEQYF. DNA of the CDR3: TGCAGCGTTGTGGCTAGCGGGAGAGCCCACGAGCAGTACTTC.

The chain joins TRBV9 to TRBJ1-4; TRBD1 matches 7 bases. Unmatched junction bases numbered 5, after V lost 4 bases and J lost 8 bases. The V gene's germline CDR1 is SGDLS and CDR2 YYNGEE. The CDR3 contains 13 residues. Here the CDR3 DNA reads TGTGCCAGCAGCCCTCGGACAGGCGAAAAACTGTTTTTT. It is translated as CASSPRTGEKLFF.

The chain joins TRBV7-9 to TRBJ2-1; 10 bases are shared with TRBD2. This CDR3 region has 15 residues. The germline V gene encodes CDR1 SEHNR and CDR2 FQNEAQ (reference sequence). With 1 base clipped from V and 9 bases from J, the junction kept 6 bases outside the gene matches. CDR3 nucleotide sequence: TGTGCCAGCAGCTTAGTAAGCGGGAGGGCCTCTGAGCAGTTCTTC. Protein: CASSLVSGRASEQFF.

The chain uses TRBV13 and TRBJ2-2; D is perhaps TRBD2 (6 bases). V gave up 5 bases and J gave up 5 bases, with 12 bases separating them. The CDR3 consists of 14 residues. Looked up from germline, CDR1 is PRHDT and CDR2 is FYEKMQ (reference sequence). CDR3 amino acids: CASSLVGGTGELFF. The CDR3 DNA reads as TGTGCCAGCAGCCTGGTCGGGGGAACCGGGGAGCTGTTTTTT.

This chain uses TRBV18 with TRBJ2-5; 9 bases agree with TRBD2. CDR1 is KGHSH and CDR2 is LQKENI in the germline V gene. J gave up 1 base and V 5 bases, and 5 bases lay outside the gene matches. There are 15 residues in the CDR3. This CDR3 reads CASSSTSGAQETQYF. For the CDR3, the DNA is TGTGCCAGCTCATCGACTAGCGGAGCCCAAGAGACCCAGTACTTC.

V usage is TRBV5-1 and J usage is TRBJ1-5; D might be TRBD1 (5 bases). CDR1 and CDR2 from the germline V gene are SGHRS and YFSETQ. This CDR3 is built from 15 residues. V dropped 0 bases and J dropped 3 bases, with 10 bases sitting between them. CDR3 sequence (DNA): TGCGCCAGCAGCTTGGGCCAGGGTTTCAATCAGCCCCAGCATTTT. Its protein product is CASSLGQGFNQPQHF.

This chain uses TRBV5-4 with TRBJ2-7; weak D call: TRBD2 (6 bases). Looked up from germline, CDR1 is SGHNT and CDR2 is YYREEE (reference sequence). CDR3 length: 15 residues. The V end lost 2 bases, the J end lost 2 bases, and 14 bases lay between the germline ends. The CDR3: CASSLGGGSTYEQYF. CDR3 in DNA: TGTGCCAGCAGCTTAGGTGGGGGGAGCACCTACGAGCAGTACTTC.

The chain employs TRBV5-4 and TRBJ2-1, with a possible D match to TRBD1 (5 bases). Germline assignment: CDR1 SGHNT and CDR2 YYREEE (reference sequence). CDR3 length equals 16 residues. The V end was cut by 0 bases, the J end by 2 bases, with 12 bases between. This CDR3 is CASSLDAGSPYNEQFF. Here the CDR3 DNA reads TGTGCCAGCAGCTTGGACGCAGGGTCCCCCTACAATGAGCAGTTCTTC.

This clone has only a few counts. This chain connects TRBV25-1 to TRBJ2-2, with 7 bases aligning to TRBD2. Germline-derived CDR1 and CDR2 are MGHDK and SYGVNS. The CDR3 loop spans 16 amino acids. The V gene end was trimmed by 5 bases and the J gene end by 4 bases; junction bases not matched to a gene: 10. The CDR3 sequence: CASSFPMGRGTGELFF. The CDR3 region has the DNA TGTGCCAGCAGTTTCCCGATGGGGAGGGGCACCGGGGAGCTGTTTTTT.

This clone was recorded a few times. The chain couples TRBV6-1 to TRBJ1-5, with 9 bases fitting TRBD1. Trimming removed 1 base from V and 0 bases from J; junction bases left unmatched: 10. Germline CDR1 MNHNS, CDR2 SASEGT. The CDR3 length is 19 residues. The CDR3 DNA reads TGTGCCAGCAGTGAAGGGGACAGGGCGATCCTGTATAGCAATCAGCCCCAGCATTTT. It specifies CASSEGDRAILYSNQPQHF.

This chain joins TRBV7-9 and TRBJ1-1; tentatively, D is TRBD1 (6 bases). Germline CDR1 is SEHNR and CDR2 is FQNEAQ (reference sequence). Trimming stripped 5 bases from V and 1 base from J, with 8 bases between. The CDR3 loop spans 13 amino acids. CDR3 nucleotide sequence: TGTGCCAGCAGCCAAGGGGGGAACACTGAAGCTTTCTTT. It specifies CASSQGGNTEAFF.

The V and J genes are TRBV28 and TRBJ1-2; D is unresolved. The CDR3 is 11 residues long. Germline assignment: CDR1 MDHEN and CDR2 SYDVKM. Trimming removed 5 bases from V and 5 bases from J, with 6 bases in between. The CDR3 here is CASSRGYGYTF. CDR3 DNA sequence: TGTGCCAGCAGTCGAGGATATGGCTACACCTTC.

This sequence joins TRBV18 and TRBJ2-7; the match to TRBD2 covers 12 bases. CDR3 size: 18 residues. Trimming took 3 bases from V and 4 from J; bases not matched to a gene: 13. Germline V gives CDR1 KGHSH, CDR2 LQKENI. The CDR3 nucleotides read TGTGCCAGCTCACCTTACCTAGCGGGAGGGCTGGTGGTGTACGAGCAGTACTTC. Its translation: CASSPYLAGGLVVYEQYF.